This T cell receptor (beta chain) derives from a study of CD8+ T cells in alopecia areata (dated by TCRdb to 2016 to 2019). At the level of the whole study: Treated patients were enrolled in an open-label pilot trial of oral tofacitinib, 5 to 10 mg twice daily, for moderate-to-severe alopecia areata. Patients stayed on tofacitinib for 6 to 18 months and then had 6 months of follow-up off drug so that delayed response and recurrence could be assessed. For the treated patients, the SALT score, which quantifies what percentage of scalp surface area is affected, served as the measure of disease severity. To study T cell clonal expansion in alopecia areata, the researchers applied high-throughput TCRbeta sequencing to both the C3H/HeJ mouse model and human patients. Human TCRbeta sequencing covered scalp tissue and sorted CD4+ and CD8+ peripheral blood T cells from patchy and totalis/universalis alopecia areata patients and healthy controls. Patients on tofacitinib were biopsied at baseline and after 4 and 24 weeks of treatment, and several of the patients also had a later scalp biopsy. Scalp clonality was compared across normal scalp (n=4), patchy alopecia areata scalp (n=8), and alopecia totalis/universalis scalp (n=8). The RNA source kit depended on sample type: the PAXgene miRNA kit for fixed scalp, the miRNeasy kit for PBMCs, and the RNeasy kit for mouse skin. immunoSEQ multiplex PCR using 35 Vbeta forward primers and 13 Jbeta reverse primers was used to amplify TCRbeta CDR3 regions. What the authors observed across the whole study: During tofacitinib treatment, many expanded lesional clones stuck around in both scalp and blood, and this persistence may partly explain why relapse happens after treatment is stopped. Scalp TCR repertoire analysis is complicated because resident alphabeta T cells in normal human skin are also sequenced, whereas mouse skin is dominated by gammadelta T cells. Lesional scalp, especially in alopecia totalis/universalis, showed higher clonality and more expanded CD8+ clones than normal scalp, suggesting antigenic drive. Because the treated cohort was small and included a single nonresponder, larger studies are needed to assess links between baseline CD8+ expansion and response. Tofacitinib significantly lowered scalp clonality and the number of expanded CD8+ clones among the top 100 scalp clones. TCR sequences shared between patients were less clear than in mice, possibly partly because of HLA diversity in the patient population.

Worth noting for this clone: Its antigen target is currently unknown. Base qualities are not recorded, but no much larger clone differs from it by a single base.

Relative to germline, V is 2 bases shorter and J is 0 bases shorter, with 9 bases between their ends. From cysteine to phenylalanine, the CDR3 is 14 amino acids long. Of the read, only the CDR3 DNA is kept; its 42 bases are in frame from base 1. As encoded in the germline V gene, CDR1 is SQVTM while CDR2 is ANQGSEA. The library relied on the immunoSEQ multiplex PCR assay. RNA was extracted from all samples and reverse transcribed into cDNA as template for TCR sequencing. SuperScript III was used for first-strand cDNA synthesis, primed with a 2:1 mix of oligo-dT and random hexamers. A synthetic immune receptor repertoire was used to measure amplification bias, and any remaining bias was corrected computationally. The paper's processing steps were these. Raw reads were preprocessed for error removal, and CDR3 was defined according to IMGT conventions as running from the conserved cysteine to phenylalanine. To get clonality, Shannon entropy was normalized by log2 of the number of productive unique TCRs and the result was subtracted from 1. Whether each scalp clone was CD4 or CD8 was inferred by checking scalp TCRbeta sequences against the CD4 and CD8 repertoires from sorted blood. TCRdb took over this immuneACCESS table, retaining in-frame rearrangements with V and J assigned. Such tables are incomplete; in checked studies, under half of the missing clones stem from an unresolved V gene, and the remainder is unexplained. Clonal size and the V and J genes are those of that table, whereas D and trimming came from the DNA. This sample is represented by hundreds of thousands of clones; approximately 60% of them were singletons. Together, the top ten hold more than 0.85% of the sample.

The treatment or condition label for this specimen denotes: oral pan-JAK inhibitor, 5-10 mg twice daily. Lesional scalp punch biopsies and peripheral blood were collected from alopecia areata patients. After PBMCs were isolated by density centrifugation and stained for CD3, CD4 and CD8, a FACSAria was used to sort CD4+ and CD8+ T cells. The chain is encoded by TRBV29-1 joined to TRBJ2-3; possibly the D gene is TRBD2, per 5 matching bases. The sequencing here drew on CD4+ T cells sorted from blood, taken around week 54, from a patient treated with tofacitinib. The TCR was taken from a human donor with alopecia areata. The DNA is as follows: TGCAGCGTTGAAATAGCGAAGAGCACAGATACGCAGTATTTT. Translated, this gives CSVEIAKSTDTQYF.